This TCR beta chain was recovered during a study of blood T cell repertoires in COVID-19. At the level of the study: Specimens from acute and convalescent COVID-19 originated in the United States, Italy and Spain. PBMCs, B-cell-depleted T cells, or T cells were the source of the cDNA or gDNA that made up the material.

Per the authors' pipeline: Cell counts per sample came from amplifying reference gene primers. The data were produced by immunoSEQ multiplex PCR, yet TCRdb's version contains in-frame clones alone and is incomplete. D and trimming were read from the DNA, whereas the V and J calls and clone size are those reported in that table. The repertoire holds 60,000 to 75,000 clones, with more than 80% as singletons. The receptor was derived from an elderly woman with active or convalescent COVID-19. Sample: peripheral blood.

CDR3 DNA: TGTGCCAGCAGTTACAGGGAGGGATTTGGAAACACCATATATTTT. Amino acids: CASSYREGFGNTIYF. The chain employs TRBV6-5 and TRBJ1-3; D uncertain. Looked up from germline, CDR1 is MNHEY and CDR2 is SVGAGI. V shed 2 bases and J shed 3 bases, with 11 bases lying between them. CDR3 length: 15 residues.